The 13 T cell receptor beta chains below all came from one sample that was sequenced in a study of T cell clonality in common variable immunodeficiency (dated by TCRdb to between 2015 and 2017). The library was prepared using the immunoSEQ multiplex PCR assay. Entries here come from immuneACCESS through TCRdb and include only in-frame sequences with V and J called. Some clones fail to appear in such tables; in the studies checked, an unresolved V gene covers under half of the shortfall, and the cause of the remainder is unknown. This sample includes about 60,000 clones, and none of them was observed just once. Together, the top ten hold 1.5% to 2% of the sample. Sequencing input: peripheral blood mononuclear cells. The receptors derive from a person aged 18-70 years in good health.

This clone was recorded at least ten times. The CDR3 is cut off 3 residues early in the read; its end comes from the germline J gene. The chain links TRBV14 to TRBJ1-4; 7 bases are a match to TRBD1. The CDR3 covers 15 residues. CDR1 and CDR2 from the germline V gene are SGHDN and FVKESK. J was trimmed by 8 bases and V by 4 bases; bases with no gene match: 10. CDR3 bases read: TGTGCCAGCAGCCGGGAAACAGGGGTTTACGAAAAA. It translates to CASSRETGVYEK. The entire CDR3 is CASSRETGVYEKLFF.

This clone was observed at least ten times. The CDR3 region is CASHTTGNYGYTF. The covered CDR3 bases are TGTGCCAGTCACACGACAGGGAACTATGGC. The chain carries TRBV18 and TRBJ1-2; 7 bases agree with TRBD1. The missing CDR3 end, 3 residues past where the read stops, is filled in from the germline J gene. This CDR3 spans 13 amino acids. The germline V gene encodes CDR1 KGHSH and CDR2 LQKENI. J was trimmed by 2 bases and V by 9 bases; bases with no gene match: 6. The full variable domain, with the rest looked up from reference TRBV18 and TRBJ1-2, is NAGVMQNPRHLVRRRGQEARLRCSPMKGHSHVYWYRQLPEEGLKFMVYLQKENIIDESGMPKERFSAEFPKEGPSILRIQQVVRGDSAAYFCASHTTGNYGYTFGSGTRLTVV.

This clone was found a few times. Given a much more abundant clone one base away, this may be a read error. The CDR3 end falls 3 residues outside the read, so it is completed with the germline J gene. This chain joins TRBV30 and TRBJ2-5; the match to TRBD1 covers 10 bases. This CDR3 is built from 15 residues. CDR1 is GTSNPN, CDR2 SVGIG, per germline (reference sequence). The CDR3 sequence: CARSTGQGTEETQYF. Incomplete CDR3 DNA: TGTGCCCGGAGCACGGGACAGGGGACTGAAGAGACC.

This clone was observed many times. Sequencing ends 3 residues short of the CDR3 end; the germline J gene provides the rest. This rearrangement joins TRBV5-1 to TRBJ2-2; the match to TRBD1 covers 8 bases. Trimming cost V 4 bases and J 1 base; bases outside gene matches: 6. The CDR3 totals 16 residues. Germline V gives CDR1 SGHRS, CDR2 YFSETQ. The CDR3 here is CASSITGTGNTGELFF. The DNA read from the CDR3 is TGCGCCAGCAGCATAACCGGGACAGGGAACACCGGGGAG.

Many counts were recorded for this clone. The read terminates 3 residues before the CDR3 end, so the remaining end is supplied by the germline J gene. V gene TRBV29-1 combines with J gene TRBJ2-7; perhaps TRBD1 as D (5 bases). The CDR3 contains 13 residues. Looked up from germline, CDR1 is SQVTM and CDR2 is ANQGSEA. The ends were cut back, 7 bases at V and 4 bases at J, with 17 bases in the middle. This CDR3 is CSARMDNPYEQYF. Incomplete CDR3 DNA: TGCAGCGCAAGAATGGACAACCCATACGAG.

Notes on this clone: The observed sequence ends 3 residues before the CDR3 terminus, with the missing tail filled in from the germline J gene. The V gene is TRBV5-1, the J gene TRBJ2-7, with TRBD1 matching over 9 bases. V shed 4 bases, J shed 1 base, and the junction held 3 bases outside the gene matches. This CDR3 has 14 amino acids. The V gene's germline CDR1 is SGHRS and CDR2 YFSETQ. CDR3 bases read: TGCGCCAGCAGCCCGACAGGGGGATCCTACGAG. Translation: CASSPTGGSYE. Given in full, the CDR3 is CASSPTGGSYEQYF.

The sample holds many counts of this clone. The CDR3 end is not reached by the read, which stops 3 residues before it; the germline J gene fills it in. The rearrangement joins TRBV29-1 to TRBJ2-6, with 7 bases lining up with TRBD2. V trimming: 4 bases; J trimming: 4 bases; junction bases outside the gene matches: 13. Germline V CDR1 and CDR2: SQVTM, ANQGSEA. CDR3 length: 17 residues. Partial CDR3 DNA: TGCAGCGTTGGGGGGGGGATGCTTGGGAGAGGGGCCAACGTC. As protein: CSVGGGMLGRGANV. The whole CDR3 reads CSVGGGMLGRGANVLTF.

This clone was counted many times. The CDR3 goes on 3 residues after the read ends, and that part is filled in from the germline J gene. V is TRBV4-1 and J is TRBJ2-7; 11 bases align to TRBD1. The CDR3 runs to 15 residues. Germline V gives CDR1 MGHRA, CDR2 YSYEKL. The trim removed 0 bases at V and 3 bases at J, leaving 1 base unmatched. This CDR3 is CASSQDGTGGYEQYF. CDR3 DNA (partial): TGCGCCAGCAGCCAAGATGGGACAGGGGGCTACGAG.

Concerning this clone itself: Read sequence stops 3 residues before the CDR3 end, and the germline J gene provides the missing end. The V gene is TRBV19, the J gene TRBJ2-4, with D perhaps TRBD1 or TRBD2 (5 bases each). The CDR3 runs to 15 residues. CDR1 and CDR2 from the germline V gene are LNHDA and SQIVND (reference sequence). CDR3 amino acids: CASSIDAGSAYGQYF. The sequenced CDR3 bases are TGTGCCAGTAGTATAGACGCAGGGAGCGCCTATGGT.

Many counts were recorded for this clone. This CDR3 reads CASSRGGEGSGELFF. The CDR3 DNA, read in part, is TGTGCCAGCAGCCGCGGCGGGGAAGGTTCCGGGGAG. The chain is built from TRBV7-9 and TRBJ2-2, with D tentatively TRBD2 (6 bases). The CDR3 is cut off 3 residues early in the read; its end comes from the germline J gene. V was cut by 5 bases and J by 6 bases, with 16 bases left in between. Looked up from germline, CDR1 is SEHNR and CDR2 is FQNEAQ (reference sequence). This CDR3 is 15 amino acids long.

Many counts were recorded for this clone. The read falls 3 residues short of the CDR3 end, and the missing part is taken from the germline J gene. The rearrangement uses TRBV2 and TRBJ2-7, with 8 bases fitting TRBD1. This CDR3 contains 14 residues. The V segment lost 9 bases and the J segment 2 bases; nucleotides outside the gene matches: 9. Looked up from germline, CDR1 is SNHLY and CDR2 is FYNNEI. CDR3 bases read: TGTGCCAGTGGGGGGACAGGAGCTCCCTACGAG. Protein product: CASGGTGAPYE. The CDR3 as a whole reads CASGGTGAPYEQYF.

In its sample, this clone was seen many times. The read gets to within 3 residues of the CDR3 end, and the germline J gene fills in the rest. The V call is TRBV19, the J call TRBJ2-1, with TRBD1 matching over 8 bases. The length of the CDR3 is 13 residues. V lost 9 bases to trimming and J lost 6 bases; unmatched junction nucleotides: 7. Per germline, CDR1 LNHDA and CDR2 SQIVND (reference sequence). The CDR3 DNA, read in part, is TGTGCCAGCGGGATGACAGGGGTCAATGAG. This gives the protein CASGMTGVNE. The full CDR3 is CASGMTGVNEQFF.

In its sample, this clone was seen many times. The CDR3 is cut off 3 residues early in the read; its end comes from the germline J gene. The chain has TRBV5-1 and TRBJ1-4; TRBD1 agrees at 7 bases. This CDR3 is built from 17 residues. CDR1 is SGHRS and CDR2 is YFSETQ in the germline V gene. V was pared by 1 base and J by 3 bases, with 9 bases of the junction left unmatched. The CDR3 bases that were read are TGCGCCAGCAGCTTGACAGGGGCCTGGGAGGCTAATGAAAAA. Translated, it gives CASSLTGAWEANEK. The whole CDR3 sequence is CASSLTGAWEANEKLFF.